This T cell receptor beta chain was profiled in a study of T cell repertoires in cytomegalovirus infection. For the study at large: Shared public TCR beta signatures pointed to both CMV infection and a matching HLA type. Study results and caveats: The study identified carriers of CMV plus the relevant HLA from cumulative public TCR beta family frequency. Dominating the ex vivo response were TCR beta clonotypes that were CMV-specific and HLA-C-restricted.

TCRdb passed the reads through MiXCR, listing each CDR3 protein once. The data show roughly 200,000 distinct CDR3 sequences, approximately 18% seen once. Details on this clonotype: As yet, its antigen is unknown.

The receptor was isolated from a human donor in good health (CMV status not recorded). Some clones in this sample may be carry-over from other donors' samples. The sequencing input was CD8+ T cells from PBMCs.

In DNA, the CDR3 is TGTGCCAGCAGCCCAGCCGACAGGAGCTTTTATGAAGGCTACACCTTC. Translated, it gives CASSPADRSFYEGYTF. The chain couples TRBV7-8 to TRBJ1-2, with D possibly TRBD1 on 6 matching bases. This CDR3 spans 16 amino acids. Trimming took 5 bases from V and 8 from J, leaving 24 bases between them. Germline V lookup: CDR1 SGHVS, CDR2 FQNEAQ.